This entry lists 9 T cell receptor beta chains sequenced from one sample in a study of long-term antiretroviral therapy in people with HIV. At survey level, the immunoSEQ assay was run in its v3.0 version. TCRdb's copy holds only in-frame clones and misses some; the assay was immunoSEQ multiplex PCR. The sample shows under 30,000 clones, under 85% of them seen only once. The sequencing used unsorted PBMCs, collected 3 years after starting antiretroviral therapy. The receptors were gathered from a man aged 40-50 years with HIV.

The genes are TRBV15 and TRBJ2-7, with TRBD2 identical over 13 bases. The J segment lost 2 bases and the V segment lost 3 bases, leaving 13 bases of the junction unmatched. This CDR3 is built from 19 residues. Germline V gives CDR1 LNHNV, CDR2 YYDKDF (reference sequence). The CDR3 reads CATSSAVGTSGKNPYEQYF. CDR3 bases: TGTGCCACCAGCAGCGCTGTCGGGACTAGCGGGAAGAATCCCTACGAGCAGTACTTC. Full variable domain (outside the CDR3, taken from reference TRBV15 and TRBJ2-7): DAMVIQNPRYQVTQFGKPVTLSCSQTLNHNVMYWYQQKSSQAPKLLFHYYDKDFNNEADTPDNFQSRRPNTSFCFLDIRSPGLGDTAMYLCATSSAVGTSGKNPYEQYFGPGTRLTVT.

This chain connects TRBV29-1 to TRBJ2-3; maybe TRBD1 (6 bases). V was clipped by 5 bases and J by 5 bases, with 23 bases between them. Germline V gene lookup returns CDR1 SQVTM and CDR2 ANQGSEA. CDR3 size: 16 residues. CDR3 loop: CSVSPLGASPGDTQYF. The CDR3 DNA reads TGCAGCGTTAGCCCCCTGGGGGCGTCTCCGGGAGATACGCAGTATTTT.

V usage is TRBV6-1 and J usage is TRBJ2-1; the match to TRBD2 covers 8 bases. Trimming cost V 4 bases and J 2 bases; bases outside gene matches: 7. Germline CDR1 MNHNS, CDR2 SASEGT. This CDR3 comprises 16 residues. The CDR3 DNA is TGTGCCAGCAGTGTAACCGGGACTAGGGCCTACAATGAGCAGTTCTTC. Translation: CASSVTGTRAYNEQFF.

This rearrangement joins TRBV19 to TRBJ1-2, with a tentative D call TRBD1 (5 bases). CDR3 size: 14 residues. With 4 bases removed from V and 0 bases from J, the gap between germline ends came to 9 bases. Per germline, CDR1 LNHDA and CDR2 SQIVND (reference sequence). CDR3 protein: CASSNGGTNYGYTF. The CDR3 coding sequence is TGTGCCAGTAGTAACGGGGGGACTAACTATGGCTACACCTTC.

The chain couples TRBV2 to TRBJ1-1; D gene ambiguous. Trimming took 2 bases from V and 6 from J, leaving 4 bases between them. The germline V gene has CDR1 SNHLY and CDR2 FYNNEI. The CDR3 loop spans 11 amino acids. The CDR3 bases are TGTGCCAGCAGTGAATCCCCTGAAGCTTTCTTT. It codes for CASSESPEAFF.

V is TRBV29-1 and J is TRBJ2-2; tentatively, D is TRBD1 (6 bases). The CDR3 runs 15 residues. Germline V gives CDR1 SQVTM, CDR2 ANQGSEA. V was pared by 5 bases and J by 0 bases, with 13 bases between. In nucleotides, the CDR3 is TGCAGCGTTTGGCCGACAGGACCGAACACCGGGGAGCTGTTTTTT. It specifies CSVWPTGPNTGELFF.

The chain uses TRBV7-8 and TRBJ2-2; 12 bases are shared with TRBD2. After removal of 3 bases from V and 5 bases from J, the junction contained 7 bases not matched to a gene. The germline V gene encodes CDR1 SGHVS and CDR2 FQNEAQ. CDR3 length equals 17 residues. The CDR3 here is CASSLPSGGAGTGELFF. Written as DNA, the CDR3 is TGTGCCAGCAGCTTGCCTAGCGGGGGGGCTGGGACCGGGGAGCTGTTTTTT.

This clone was observed once. The chain links TRBV11-2 to TRBJ2-7; TRBD1 agrees at 8 bases. The CDR3 extends over 14 amino acids. In germline, CDR1 is SGHAT, CDR2 FQNNGV. V dropped 1 base and J dropped 4; count of bases not matched to a gene: 3. The DNA of the CDR3 is TGTGCCAGCAGCTTAGGCAGGGGGCAATACGAGCAGTACTTC. It translates to CASSLGRGQYEQYF. The full variable domain, its missing parts supplied by reference TRBV11-2 and TRBJ2-7, is EAGVAQSPRYKIIEKRQSVAFWCNPISGHATLYWYQQILGQGPKLLIQFQNNGVVDDSQLPKDRFSAERLKGVDSTLKIQPAKLEDSAVYLCASSLGRGQYEQYFGPGTRLTVT.

The rearrangement uses TRBV7-2 and TRBJ1-4; possible D gene TRBD1, 5 bases. The germline V gene has CDR1 SGHTA and CDR2 FQGNSA. This CDR3 contains 17 residues. Trimming shortened V by 5 bases and J by 2 bases, and 18 bases separated the two germline ends. In nucleotides, the CDR3 is TGTGCCAGCAGCCGTCCTCGCGGGGCCGAGACTAATGAAAAACTGTTTTTT. Protein product: CASSRPRGAETNEKLFF.